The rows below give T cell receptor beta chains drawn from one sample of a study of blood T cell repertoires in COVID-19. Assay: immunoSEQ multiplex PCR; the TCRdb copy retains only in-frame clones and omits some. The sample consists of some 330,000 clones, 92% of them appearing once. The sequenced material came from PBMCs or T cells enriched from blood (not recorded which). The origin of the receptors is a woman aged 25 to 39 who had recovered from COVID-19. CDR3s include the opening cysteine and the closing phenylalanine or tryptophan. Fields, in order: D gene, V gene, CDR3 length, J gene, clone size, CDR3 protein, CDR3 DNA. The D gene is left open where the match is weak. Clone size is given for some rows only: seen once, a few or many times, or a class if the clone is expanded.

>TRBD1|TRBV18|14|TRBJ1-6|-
CASSATGSDSPLHF
TGTGCCAGCTCAGCGACAGGGAGCGATTCACCCCTCCACTTT
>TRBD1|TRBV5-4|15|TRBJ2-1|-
CASSTPGQRDNEQFF
TGTGCCAGCAGCACTCCGGGACAGAGGGACAATGAGCAGTTCTTC
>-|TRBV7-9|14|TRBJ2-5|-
CASSRGQIQETQYF
TGTGCCAGCAGCCGTGGACAGATTCAAGAGACCCAGTACTTC
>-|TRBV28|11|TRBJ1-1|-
CASSLSSEAFF
TGTGCCAGCAGTTTATCGTCTGAAGCTTTCTTT
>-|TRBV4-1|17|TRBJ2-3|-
CASSFPGTRSIGQTQYF
TGCGCCAGCAGCTTCCCCGGGACTCGAAGTATCGGACAAACGCAGTATTTT
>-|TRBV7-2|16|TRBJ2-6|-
CASSVRQYSGANVLTF
TGTGCCAGCAGCGTAAGACAGTACTCTGGGGCCAACGTCCTGACTTTC
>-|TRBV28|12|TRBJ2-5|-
CASSSSKETQYF
TGTGCCAGCAGTTCTAGCAAAGAGACCCAGTACTTC
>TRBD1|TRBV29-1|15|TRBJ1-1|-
CSVAPRDRGLLGAFF
TGCAGCGTGGCCCCGAGGGACAGGGGGCTCTTGGGAGCTTTCTTT
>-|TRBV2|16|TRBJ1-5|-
CASSGGKVSGNQPQHF
TGTGCCAGCAGTGGTGGCAAGGTGAGCGGCAATCAGCCCCAGCATTTT
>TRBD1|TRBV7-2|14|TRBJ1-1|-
CASSPGQGRTEAFF
TGTGCCAGCAGCCCTGGACAGGGGAGAACTGAAGCTTTCTTT
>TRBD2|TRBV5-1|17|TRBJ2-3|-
CASSLVSGSLDPDTQYF
TGCGCCAGCAGCTTGGTAAGCGGGAGCCTTGACCCAGATACGCAGTATTTT
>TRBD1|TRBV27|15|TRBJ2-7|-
CASSPGAGTGNEQYF
TGTGCCAGCAGTCCGGGGGCCGGGACAGGGAACGAGCAGTACTTC
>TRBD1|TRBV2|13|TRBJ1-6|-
CARGTGENSPLHF
TGTGCCAGAGGGACAGGGGAAAATTCACCCCTCCACTTT
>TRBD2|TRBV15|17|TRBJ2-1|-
CATSRDYSGGPLDEQFF
TGTGCCACCAGCAGAGATTATAGCGGGGGCCCCCTGGATGAGCAGTTCTTC
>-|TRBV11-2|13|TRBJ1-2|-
CASSATGKYGYTF
TGTGCCAGCAGCGCAACAGGAAAATATGGCTACACCTTC
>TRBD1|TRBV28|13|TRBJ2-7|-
CASSSGQGYEQYF
TGTGCCAGCAGTTCCGGACAGGGCTACGAGCAGTACTTC
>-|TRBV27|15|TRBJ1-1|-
CASSPDTGMATEAFF
TGTGCCAGCAGTCCAGACACAGGGATGGCCACTGAAGCTTTCTTT
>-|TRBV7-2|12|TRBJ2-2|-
CASSSLLGELFF
TGTGCCAGCAGCTCCCTTCTCGGGGAGCTGTTTTTT
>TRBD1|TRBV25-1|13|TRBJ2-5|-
CASGQGNQETQYF
TGTGCCAGCGGACAGGGTAACCAAGAGACCCAGTACTTC
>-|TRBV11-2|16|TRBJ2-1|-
CASSLVQGHLANEQFF
TGTGCCAGCAGCTTAGTTCAGGGACATTTAGCTAATGAGCAGTTCTTC
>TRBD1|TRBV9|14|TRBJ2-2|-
CASSGQASTGELFF
TGTGCCAGCAGTGGACAGGCGTCCACCGGGGAGCTGTTTTTT
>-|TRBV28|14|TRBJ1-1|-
CASRGRQRNTEAFF
TGTGCCAGCCGCGGCCGACAGAGGAACACTGAAGCTTTCTTT
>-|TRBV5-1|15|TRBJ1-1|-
CASSFRDTRYTEAFF
TGCGCCAGCAGCTTCCGGGACACCCGGTACACTGAAGCTTTCTTT
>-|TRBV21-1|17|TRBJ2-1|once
CASSKEGSSGRIREQFF
TGTGCCAGCAGCAAAGAAGGGTCTAGCGGGAGGATACGGGAGCAGTTCTTC
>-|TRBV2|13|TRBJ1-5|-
CASSGGSNQPQHF
TGTGCCAGCAGTGGCGGCAGCAATCAGCCCCAGCATTTT
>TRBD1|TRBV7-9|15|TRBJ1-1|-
CASSRHRQGPTEAFF
TGTGCCAGCAGCCGACACCGACAGGGGCCCACTGAAGCTTTCTTT
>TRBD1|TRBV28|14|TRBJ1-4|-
CASSFPGQGEKLFF
TGTGCCAGCAGTTTCCCGGGACAGGGTGAAAAACTGTTTTTT
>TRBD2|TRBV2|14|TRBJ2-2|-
CANQRGSGTGELFF
TGTGCCAATCAGCGGGGTAGTGGCACCGGGGAGCTGTTTTTT
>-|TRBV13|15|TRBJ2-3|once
CASSAPSDITDTQYF
TGTGCCAGCAGCGCACCTAGCGATATCACAGATACGCAGTATTTT
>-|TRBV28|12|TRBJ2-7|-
CATKRVSYEQYF
TGTGCCACCAAGCGGGTCTCCTACGAGCAGTACTTC
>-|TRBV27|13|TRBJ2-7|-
CASTDPRDYEQYF
TGTGCCAGCACCGATCCTCGGGACTACGAGCAGTACTTC
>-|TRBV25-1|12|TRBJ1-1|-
CASSVGPTEAFF
TGTGCCAGCAGTGTTGGGCCCACTGAAGCTTTCTTT
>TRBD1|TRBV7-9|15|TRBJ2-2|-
CASTVDRGHTGELFF
TGTGCCAGCACCGTCGACAGGGGGCACACCGGGGAGCTGTTTTTT
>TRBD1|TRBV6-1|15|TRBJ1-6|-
CASTPSKQGESPLHF
TGTGCCAGCACCCCATCTAAACAGGGGGAATCACCCCTCCACTTT
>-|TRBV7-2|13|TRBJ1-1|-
CASSSRLNTEAFF
TGTGCCAGCAGCTCGAGGTTGAACACTGAAGCTTTCTTT
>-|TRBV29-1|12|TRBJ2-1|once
CSVDSNRVGQFF
TGCAGCGTTGACTCGAACAGGGTCGGACAGTTCTTC
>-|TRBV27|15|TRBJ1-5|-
CASSIGGQHIQPQHF
TGTGCCAGCAGCATAGGCGGACAGCACATTCAGCCCCAGCATTTT
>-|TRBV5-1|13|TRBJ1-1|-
CASSLGAGQGAFF
TGCGCCAGCAGCTTGGGCGCCGGACAAGGAGCTTTCTTT
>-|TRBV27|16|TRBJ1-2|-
CASSPRGGTKIYGYTF
TGTGCCAGCAGCCCCAGGGGTGGCACAAAAATCTATGGCTACACCTTC
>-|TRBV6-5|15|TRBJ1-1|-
CASSYLTALGAEAFF
TGTGCCAGCAGTTACTTGACAGCCCTAGGGGCTGAAGCTTTCTTT
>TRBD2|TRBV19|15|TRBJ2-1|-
CASSIGASGNNEQFF
TGTGCCAGTAGTATAGGGGCTAGCGGAAACAATGAGCAGTTCTTC
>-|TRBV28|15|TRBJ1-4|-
CASSFGGAANEKLFF
TGTGCCAGCAGTTTCGGGGGGGCGGCTAATGAAAAACTGTTTTTT
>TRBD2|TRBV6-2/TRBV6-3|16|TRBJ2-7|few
CASSPLMAGVVHEQYF
TGTGCCAGCAGCCCACTTATGGCGGGAGTGGTCCACGAGCAGTACTTC
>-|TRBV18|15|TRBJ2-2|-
CASSPLRGNTGELFF
TGTGCCAGCTCACCACTCAGGGGGAACACCGGGGAGCTGTTTTTT